This T cell receptor beta chain derives from a study of regulatory T cells in long-lasting Graves disease. Through Arm-PCR of CDR3 regions and iRepertoire HTBI primers, TCR beta libraries were built. TCRdb re-analysed the multiplex PCR reads in MiXCR, keeping a single row per CDR3 protein. The repertoire holds about 560,000 distinct CDR3 sequences, with roughly 16% as singletons. This CDR3 region has 16 residues. Germline loops: CDR1 LNHNV, CDR2 YYDKDF (reference sequence). The V end lost 3 bases, the J end lost 0 bases, and 15 bases lay between the germline ends. This clonotype came up many times. As to time point: newly diagnosed GD, antithyroid drugs for less than 3 months. Researchers made the TCR library from RNA that was extracted from PBMCs. The same data also went into a second study, on T cells in Graves' hyperthyroidism and ophthalmopathy. That paper states: Hyperthyroidism patients were newly diagnosed, had disease duration under 2 months, and were aged 18 to 65 years.

The specimen was peripheral blood mononuclear cells (PBMCs), collected at new diagnosis, from a patient treated with antithyroid drugs. This TCR derives from a man between 18 and 35 years old with Graves disease. V is TRBV15 and J is TRBJ2-7, with D hard to call. The DNA of the CDR3 is TGTGCCACCAGCAGGGCCATCAGACAAGACTCCTACGAGCAGTACTTC. This sequence encodes CATSRAIRQDSYEQYF. Full variable domain (rest looked up from reference TRBV15 and TRBJ2-7): DAMVIQNPRYQVTQFGKPVTLSCSQTLNHNVMYWYQQKSSQAPKLLFHYYDKDFNNEADTPDNFQSRRPNTSFCFLDIRSPGLGDTAMYLCATSRAIRQDSYEQYFGPGTRLTVT.